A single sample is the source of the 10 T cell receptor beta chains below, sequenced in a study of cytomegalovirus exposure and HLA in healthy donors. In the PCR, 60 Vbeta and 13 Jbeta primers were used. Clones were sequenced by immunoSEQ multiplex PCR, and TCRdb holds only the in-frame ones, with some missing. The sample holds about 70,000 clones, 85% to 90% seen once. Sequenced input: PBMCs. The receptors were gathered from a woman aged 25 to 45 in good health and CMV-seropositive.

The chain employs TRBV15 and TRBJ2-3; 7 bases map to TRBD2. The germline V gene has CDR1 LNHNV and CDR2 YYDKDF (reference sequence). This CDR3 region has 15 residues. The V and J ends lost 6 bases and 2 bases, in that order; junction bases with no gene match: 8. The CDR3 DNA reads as TGTGCCACCAGTTTAGGCGGGAGAGACACAGATACGCAGTATTTT. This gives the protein CATSLGGRDTDTQYF.

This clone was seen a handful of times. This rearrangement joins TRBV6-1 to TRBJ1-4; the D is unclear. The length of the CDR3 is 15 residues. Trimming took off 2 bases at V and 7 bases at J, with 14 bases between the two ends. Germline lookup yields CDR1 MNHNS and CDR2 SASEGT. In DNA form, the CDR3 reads TGTGCCAGCAGTGAAAGTAGACCCGGGAGTGAAAAACTGTTTTTT. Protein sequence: CASSESRPGSEKLFF.

The CDR3 here is CASSVVAGGEANYGYTF. The CDR3, as DNA: TGTGCCAGCAGCGTAGTGGCAGGAGGAGAGGCTAACTATGGCTACACCTTC. The chain couples TRBV9 to TRBJ1-2; unclear D gene. Per the germline V gene, CDR1 is SGDLS and CDR2 is YYNGEE. The CDR3 has 17 amino acids. Trimming took 0 bases from V and 0 from J, leaving 15 bases between them.

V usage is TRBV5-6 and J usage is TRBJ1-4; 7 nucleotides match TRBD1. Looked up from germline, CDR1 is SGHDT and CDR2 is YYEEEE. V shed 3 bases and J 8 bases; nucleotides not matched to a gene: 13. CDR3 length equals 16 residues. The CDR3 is CASSSLQGRVSEKLFF. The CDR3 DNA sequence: TGTGCCAGCAGCTCTCTACAGGGGCGGGTGAGCGAAAAACTGTTTTTT.

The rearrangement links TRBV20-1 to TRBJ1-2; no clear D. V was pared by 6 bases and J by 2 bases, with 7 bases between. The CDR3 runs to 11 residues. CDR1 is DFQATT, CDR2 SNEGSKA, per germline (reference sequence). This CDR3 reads CSASYNYGYTF. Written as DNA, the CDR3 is TGCAGTGCCTCCTACAACTATGGCTACACCTTC.

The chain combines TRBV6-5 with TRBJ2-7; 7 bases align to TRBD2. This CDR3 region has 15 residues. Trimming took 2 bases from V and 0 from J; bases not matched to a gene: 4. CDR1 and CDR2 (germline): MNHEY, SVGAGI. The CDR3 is CASSYPSGSSYEQYF. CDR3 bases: TGTGCCAGCAGTTACCCTAGCGGCAGCTCCTACGAGCAGTACTTC.

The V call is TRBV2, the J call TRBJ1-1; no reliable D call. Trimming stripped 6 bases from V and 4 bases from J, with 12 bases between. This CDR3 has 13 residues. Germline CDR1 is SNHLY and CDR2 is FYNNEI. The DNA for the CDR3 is TGTGCCAGCAGAGGCGAGACATCCACTGAAGCTTTCTTT. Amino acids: CASRGETSTEAFF.

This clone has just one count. Here the CDR3 reads CASSQYSYEQYF. CDR3 in DNA: TGTGCCAGCAGCCAGTACTCCTACGAGCAGTACTTC. The chain uses TRBV7-9 and TRBJ2-7; D uncertain. This CDR3 has 12 amino acids. Germline CDR1 reads SEHNR; CDR2 reads FQNEAQ (reference sequence). The ends were cut back, 5 bases at V and 0 bases at J, with 5 bases in the middle.

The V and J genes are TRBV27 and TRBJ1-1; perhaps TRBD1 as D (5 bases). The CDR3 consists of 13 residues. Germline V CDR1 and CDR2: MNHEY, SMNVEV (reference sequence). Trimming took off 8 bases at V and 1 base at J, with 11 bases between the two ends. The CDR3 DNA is TGTGCCAGCCAAATTCAGGGGAACACTGAAGCTTTCTTT. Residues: CASQIQGNTEAFF.

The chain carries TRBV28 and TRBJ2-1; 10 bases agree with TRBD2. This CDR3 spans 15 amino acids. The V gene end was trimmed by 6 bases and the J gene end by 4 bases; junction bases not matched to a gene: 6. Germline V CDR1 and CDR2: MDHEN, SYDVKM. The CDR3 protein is CASSQGLAEYNEQFF. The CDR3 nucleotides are TGTGCCAGCAGCCAAGGACTAGCGGAATACAATGAGCAGTTCTTC.